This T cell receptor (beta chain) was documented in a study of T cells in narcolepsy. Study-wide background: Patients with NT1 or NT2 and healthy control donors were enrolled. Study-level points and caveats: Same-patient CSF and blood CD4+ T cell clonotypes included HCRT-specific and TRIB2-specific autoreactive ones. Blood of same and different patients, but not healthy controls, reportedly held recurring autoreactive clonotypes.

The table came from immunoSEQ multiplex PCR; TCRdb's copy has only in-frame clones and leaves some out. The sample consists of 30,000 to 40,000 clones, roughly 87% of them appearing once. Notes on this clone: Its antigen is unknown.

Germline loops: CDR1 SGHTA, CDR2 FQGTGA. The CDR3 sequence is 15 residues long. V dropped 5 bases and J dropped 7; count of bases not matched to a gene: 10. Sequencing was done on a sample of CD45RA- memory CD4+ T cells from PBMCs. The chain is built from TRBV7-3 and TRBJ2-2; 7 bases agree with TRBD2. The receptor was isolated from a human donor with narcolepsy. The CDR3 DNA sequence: TGTGCCAGCAGCCCCCGACTAGCATCTGGCGGGGAGCTGTTTTTT. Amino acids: CASSPRLASGGELFF.